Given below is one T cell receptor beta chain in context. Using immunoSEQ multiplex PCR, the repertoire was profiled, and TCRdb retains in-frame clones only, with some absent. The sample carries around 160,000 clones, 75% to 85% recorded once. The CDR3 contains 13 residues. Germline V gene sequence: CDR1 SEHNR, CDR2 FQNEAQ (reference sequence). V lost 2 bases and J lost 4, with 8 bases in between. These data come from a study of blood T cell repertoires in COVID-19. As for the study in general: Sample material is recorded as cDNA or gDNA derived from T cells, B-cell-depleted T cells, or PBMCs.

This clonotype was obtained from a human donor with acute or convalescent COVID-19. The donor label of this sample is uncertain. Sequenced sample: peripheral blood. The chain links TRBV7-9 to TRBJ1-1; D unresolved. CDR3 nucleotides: TGTGCCAGCAGCTTAACCCCGGGCACTGAAGCTTTCTTT. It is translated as CASSLTPGTEAFF.